This passage covers 30 T cell receptor beta chains from one sample sequenced in a study of technical replicates of blood from four donors. TCRdb's table, derived via immunoSEQ multiplex PCR, lists solely in-frame clones and lacks some. The data hold about 82,000 clones, with about 91% observed a single time. Sequenced input: T cells isolated from PBMCs. The receptors here all came from a human donor in good health.

The chain has TRBV6-1 and TRBJ1-2, with 7 nucleotides matching TRBD1. Looked up from germline, CDR1 is MNHNS and CDR2 is SASEGT. Trimming cost V 6 bases and J 4 bases; bases outside gene matches: 5. This CDR3 contains 13 residues. CDR3 protein: CASRGQLGYGYTF. In DNA form, the CDR3 reads TGTGCCAGCAGGGGACAGTTGGGCTATGGCTACACCTTC.

J is TRBJ1-1 and V is TRBV6-6, with D perhaps TRBD1 (6 bases). Deletions cut 2 bases from V and 3 bases from J, with 10 bases between. The CDR3 covers 14 residues. Germline-derived CDR1 and CDR2 are MNHNY and SVGAGI (reference sequence). CDR3 nucleotides: TGTGCCAGCAGTTACGCCAGGGGTGACACTGAAGCTTTCTTT. Protein: CASSYARGDTEAFF.

This chain links TRBV6-1 with TRBJ1-1; 7 positions match TRBD1. J lost 4 bases, V lost 5 bases, and 7 bases had no gene match. Germline-derived CDR1 and CDR2 are MNHNS and SASEGT. This CDR3 is built from 14 residues. The CDR3 DNA reads as TGTGCCAGCAGTATAGGGGGCGCGGCCACTGAAGCTTTCTTT. It yields the protein CASSIGGAATEAFF.

This sequence joins TRBV28 and TRBJ2-7; 7 bases align to TRBD1. The germline V gene encodes CDR1 MDHEN and CDR2 SYDVKM. This CDR3 contains 14 residues. V lost 6 bases to trimming and J lost 2 bases; unmatched junction nucleotides: 7. DNA for the CDR3: TGTGCCAGCAGCGTCGGACAGGTTCCCTACGAGCAGTACTTC. This gives the protein CASSVGQVPYEQYF.

The chain joins TRBV19 to TRBJ2-7; no definite D call. Trimming stripped 3 bases from V and 4 bases from J, with 13 bases between. Germline V gene data show CDR1 as LNHDA and CDR2 as SQIVND (reference sequence). The CDR3 is 14 amino acids. This CDR3 is CASSIRGSSYEQYF. The DNA for the CDR3 is TGTGCCAGTAGTATCCGAGGCAGCTCATACGAGCAGTACTTC.

The rearrangement uses TRBV21-1 and TRBJ2-7; the tabulated D call, TRBD2, remains unverified against the DNA. TRBV21-1 is an annotated pseudogene. The CDR3 totals 15 residues. This chain's CDR3 is CASSNGTSGSREQYF. As DNA, the CDR3 is TGTGCCAGCAGCAATGGCACTAGCGGGAGTCGAGAGCAGTACTTC.

The chain recombines TRBV9 with TRBJ2-7; D gene unclear. The CDR3 runs 14 residues. Trimming removed 0 bases at V and 0 bases at J, with 7 bases between. CDR1 is SGDLS and CDR2 is YYNGEE in the germline V gene. In DNA form, the CDR3 reads TGTGCCAGCAGCGTAGCGGTCTACTCCTACGAGCAGTACTTC. As protein: CASSVAVYSYEQYF.

V gene TRBV27 combines with J gene TRBJ2-4, with D maybe TRBD2 (5 bases). Germline V gives CDR1 MNHEY, CDR2 SMNVEV (reference sequence). Trimming stripped 4 bases from V and 0 bases from J, with 10 bases between. CDR3 length: 15 amino acids. CDR3: CASSSSDSAKNIQYF. Written as DNA, the CDR3 is TGTGCCAGCAGTTCATCGGACTCAGCCAAAAACATTCAGTACTTC.

The V call is TRBV6-5, the J call TRBJ2-1; TRBD1 matches at 7 bases. The CDR3 loop spans 15 amino acids. V was clipped by 7 bases and J by 5 bases; unmatched bases: 11. The germline gives CDR1 MNHEY, CDR2 SVGAGI. This chain's CDR3 is CASTSHGTVDNEQFF. In DNA form, the CDR3 reads TGTGCCAGCACCAGCCACGGGACAGTAGACAATGAGCAGTTCTTC.

Here the CDR3 reads CASSRGQGQETQYF. In DNA, the CDR3 is TGCGCCAGCAGCCGAGGACAGGGGCAAGAGACCCAGTACTTC. The rearrangement uses TRBV4-1 and TRBJ2-5; TRBD1 matches at 9 bases. The germline gives CDR1 MGHRA, CDR2 YSYEKL. The CDR3 covers 14 residues. After removal of 4 bases from V and 2 bases from J, the junction contained 2 bases not matched to a gene.

The chain uses TRBV5-1 and TRBJ1-2; TRBD1 agrees at 9 bases. The germline gives CDR1 SGHRS, CDR2 YFSETQ. Trimming cost V 2 bases and J 2 bases; bases outside gene matches: 4. The CDR3 extends over 15 amino acids. In nucleotides, the CDR3 is TGCGCCAGCAGCTTCCGGGACAGGGACAACTATGGCTACACCTTC. Translated, it gives CASSFRDRDNYGYTF. The variable domain in full, completed from reference TRBV5-1 and TRBJ1-2, reads KAGVTQTPRYLIKTRGQQVTLSCSPISGHRSVSWYQQTPGQGLQFLFEYFSETQRNKGNFPGRFSGRQFSNSRSEMNVSTLELGDSALYLCASSFRDRDNYGYTFGSGTRLTVV.

This sequence joins TRBV11-1 and TRBJ2-5, with D maybe TRBD2 (5 bases). This CDR3 has 15 residues. Germline CDR1 is SGHAT and CDR2 is FQDESV (reference sequence). Trimming left V 0 bases short and J 1 base short, with 9 bases between. CDR3 sequence: CASSLALAGQETQYF. For the CDR3, the DNA is TGTGCCAGCAGCTTAGCATTGGCGGGCCAAGAGACCCAGTACTTC.

The chain employs TRBV6-1 and TRBJ2-7; tentatively, D is TRBD2 (6 bases). Trimming shortened V by 5 bases and J by 3 bases, and 14 bases separated the two germline ends. The germline gives CDR1 MNHNS, CDR2 SASEGT. The CDR3 loop spans 14 amino acids. The CDR3 nucleotides read TGTGCCAGCAGTCGTCCAGCGGGCAACTACGAGCAGTACTTC. Its protein product is CASSRPAGNYEQYF.

V usage is TRBV7-9 and J usage is TRBJ2-7; 11 nucleotides match TRBD1. Germline CDR1 reads SEHNR; CDR2 reads FQNEAQ (reference sequence). J was trimmed by 7 bases and V by 5 bases; bases with no gene match: 16. The CDR3 is 17 residues long. CDR3 sequence: CASSLPPYRTGGVEQYF. The CDR3 region has the DNA TGTGCCAGCAGCCTACCCCCCTATAGGACAGGGGGCGTTGAGCAGTACTTC.

The chain uses TRBV5-5 and TRBJ2-7, with 11 bases aligning to TRBD2. Trimming took 4 bases from V and 0 from J; bases not matched to a gene: 9. CDR1 and CDR2 (germline): SGHKS, YYEKEE (reference sequence). The CDR3 runs 17 residues. Written as DNA, the CDR3 is TGTGCCAGCAGCGCTGGGACTAGCGGTTTTAGCTCCTACGAGCAGTACTTC. This translates into CASSAGTSGFSSYEQYF.

The chain combines TRBV19 with TRBJ1-1; unclear D gene. Germline V gene sequence: CDR1 LNHDA, CDR2 SQIVND (reference sequence). V lost 8 bases to trimming and J lost 1 base, with 11 bases between them. This CDR3 has 13 residues. CDR3: CASVWTGNTEAFF. CDR3 nucleotides: TGTGCCAGTGTCTGGACTGGGAACACTGAAGCTTTCTTT.

The J gene is TRBJ2-7, the V gene TRBV5-1; D is possibly TRBD2 (5 bases). The CDR3 has 15 residues. The V gene lost 6 bases and the J gene lost 5 bases, with 21 bases spanning the gap. Germline values: CDR1 SGHRS, CDR2 YFSETQ. CDR3 nucleotide sequence: TGCGCCAGCAACGAGGGAGATGGAGTAGGAGACGAGCAGTACTTC. Its protein is CASNEGDGVGDEQYF. Full variable domain (rest looked up from reference TRBV5-1 and TRBJ2-7): KAGVTQTPRYLIKTRGQQVTLSCSPISGHRSVSWYQQTPGQGLQFLFEYFSETQRNKGNFPGRFSGRQFSNSRSEMNVSTLELGDSALYLCASNEGDGVGDEQYFGPGTRLTVT.

The V gene is TRBV5-5, the J gene TRBJ1-5; D unclear. The germline gives CDR1 SGHKS, CDR2 YYEKEE (reference sequence). The CDR3 runs 16 residues. V was pared by 1 base and J by 1 base, with 12 bases between. CDR3 region: CASSLYSGRSNQPQHF. CDR3 in DNA: TGTGCCAGCAGCTTGTATAGCGGCAGAAGCAATCAGCCCCAGCATTTT. Variable domain in full (rest from reference TRBV5-5 and TRBJ1-5): DAGVTQSPTHLIKTRGQQVTLRCSPISGHKSVSWYQQVLGQGPQFIFQYYEKEERGRGNFPDRFSARQFPNYSSELNVNALLLGDSALYLCASSLYSGRSNQPQHFGDGTRLSIL.

Only one count was recorded for this clone. CDR3 nucleotides: TGTGCCAGCAGCCCCCATACTCTAGCGGGAGTTGTGGCCGGGGAGCTGTTTTTT. It yields the protein CASSPHTLAGVVAGELFF. The chain links TRBV7-3 to TRBJ2-2, with 10 bases aligning to TRBD2. The germline V gene has CDR1 SGHTA and CDR2 FQGTGA. V shed 5 bases and J 6 bases; nucleotides not matched to a gene: 15. This CDR3 contains 18 residues.

The chain couples TRBV27 to TRBJ2-5; the D gene is possibly TRBD2 (6 bases). This CDR3 has 16 residues. The V and J ends lost 2 bases and 5 bases respectively, with 18 bases between them. The germline V gene encodes CDR1 MNHEY and CDR2 SMNVEV (reference sequence). CDR3 DNA: TGTGCCAGCAGTTTACTCCGGGGAGGAGGCGGTGAGACCCAGTACTTC. Translation gives CASSLLRGGGGETQYF.

V gene TRBV7-9 combines with J gene TRBJ1-4, with 9 bases lining up with TRBD1. The germline V gene encodes CDR1 SEHNR and CDR2 FQNEAQ (reference sequence). The CDR3 is made up of 15 amino acids. Losses at the gene ends were 3 bases for V and 13 bases for J; bases not matched to a gene: 12. Written as DNA, the CDR3 is TGTGCCAGCAGCTTCTTGGGACAGGGAGTAGGGGGACTGTTTTTT. It codes for CASSFLGQGVGGLFF. Full variable domain (missing parts from reference TRBV7-9 and TRBJ1-4): DTGVSQNPRHKITKRGQNVTFRCDPISEHNRLYWYRQTLGQGPEFLTYFQNEAQLEKSRLLSDRFSAERPKGSFSTLEIQRTEQGDSAMYLCASSFLGQGVGGLFFGSGTQLSVL.

V usage is TRBV6-5 and J usage is TRBJ2-1; TRBD2 might be the D (5 bases). Looked up from germline, CDR1 is MNHEY and CDR2 is SVGAGI. Trimming shortened V by 6 bases and J by 4 bases, and 16 bases separated the two germline ends. The CDR3 contains 15 residues. Here the CDR3 reads CASSPGGGFYNEQFF. The CDR3 nucleotides read TGTGCCAGCAGCCCTGGTGGAGGATTTTACAATGAGCAGTTCTTC.

The chain couples TRBV4-1 to TRBJ2-1, with D perhaps matching TRBD2 (5 bases). V lost 1 base and J 0 bases, leaving 10 bases between the germline ends. The CDR3 contains 16 residues. CDR1 is MGHRA and CDR2 is YSYEKL in the germline V gene. For the CDR3, the DNA is TGCGCCAGCAGCCAAGGGATGGGGAGCTCCTACAATGAGCAGTTCTTC. This encodes CASSQGMGSSYNEQFF.

Concerning this clone: The conserved phenylalanine or tryptophan normally closing the CDR3 is absent here, so this likely arose from a read error. Because the CDR3's place on the DNA is in doubt, the DNA is left out and the CDR3 is given as listed by TCRdb. The chain employs TRBV6-1 and TRBJ2-7; TRBD2, the table's D call, was not compared with the DNA. The CDR3 is 14 amino acids in total, end residues counted. Germline-derived CDR1 and CDR2 are MNHNS and SASEGT. CDR3 residues: CASSEVWASGVLLL.

The chain couples TRBV11-3 to TRBJ2-6; maybe TRBD1 (6 bases). V lost 4 bases and J lost 4, with 11 bases in between. Germline loops: CDR1 SGHNT, CDR2 YENEEA. The CDR3 extends over 15 amino acids. The CDR3 DNA follows: TGTGCCAGCAGCTCCCGGGACACGGGGGCCAACGTCCTGACTTTC. Protein sequence: CASSSRDTGANVLTF.

The CDR3 sequence is CASESIAGGRDEQFF. In DNA, the CDR3 is TGTGCCAGCGAATCCATAGCGGGAGGGAGGGATGAGCAGTTCTTC. J is TRBJ2-1 and V is TRBV2, with TRBD2 matching over 11 bases. The V gene end was trimmed by 8 bases and the J gene end by 8 bases; junction bases not matched to a gene: 11. CDR3 size: 15 residues. CDR1 SNHLY and CDR2 FYNNEI come from the germline V gene.

This sequence joins TRBV5-3 and TRBJ2-1, with D unresolved. TRBV5-3 is annotated as an ORF whose role is uncertain. The CDR3 is 12 amino acids. V lost 0 bases and J 7 bases, leaving 5 bases between the germline ends. The CDR3 region has the DNA TGTGCCAGAAGCTTGGAAACAAATGAGCAGTTCTTC. Amino acid sequence: CARSLETNEQFF.

The chain combines TRBV29-1 with TRBJ2-7; perhaps TRBD1 as D (5 bases). Trimming removed 4 bases from V and 3 bases from J, with 10 bases in between. The CDR3 is 12 amino acids. Germline loops: CDR1 SQVTM, CDR2 ANQGSEA. The CDR3 sequence is CSVVGPHYEQYF. For the CDR3, the DNA is TGCAGCGTTGTGGGGCCCCACTACGAGCAGTACTTC.

The chain combines TRBV11-2 with TRBJ1-4, with a possible D match to TRBD1 (5 bases). V lost 5 bases and J lost 4, with 14 bases in between. The CDR3 runs to 15 residues. Per germline, CDR1 SGHAT and CDR2 FQNNGV. CDR3 bases: TGTGCCAGCAGCGTAACAGGACGGAATAATGAAAAACTGTTTTTT. Residues: CASSVTGRNNEKLFF.

The CDR3 bases are TGTGCCAGCACCACCTCCTACACAGATACGCAGTATTTT. This codes for CASTTSYTDTQYF. The gene calls are TRBV2 and TRBJ2-3; D not resolved. This CDR3 region has 13 residues. V was shortened by 7 bases and J by 2 bases, with 10 bases between the two germline ends. CDR1 is SNHLY and CDR2 is FYNNEI in the germline V gene.